This TCR beta chain came from a study of coeliac disease. Study at large: Refractory type I: diet-unresponsive over 12 months, with immunophenotypically normal intraepithelial cells.

The repertoire was sequenced with immunoSEQ multiplex PCR; TCRdb's copy has only in-frame clones and lacks some. In the table there are some 9,100 clones, 57% of which are singletons. Looked up from germline, CDR1 is SGHTA and CDR2 is FQGNSA. The CDR3 runs to 19 residues. Germline trimming cut 5 bases from V and 0 bases from J; bases unmatched to any gene: 9. The chain employs TRBV7-2 and TRBJ2-1; 14 nucleotides agree with TRBD2. The clonotype comes from a woman aged 55-75 years with celiac disease. The sample comprised intraepithelial lymphocytes from the gut. DNA for the CDR3: TGTGCCAGCAGCCCGAGGACTAGCGGGAGGTCTTCCTCCTACAATGAGCAGTTCTTC. Its translation is CASSPRTSGRSSSYNEQFF.